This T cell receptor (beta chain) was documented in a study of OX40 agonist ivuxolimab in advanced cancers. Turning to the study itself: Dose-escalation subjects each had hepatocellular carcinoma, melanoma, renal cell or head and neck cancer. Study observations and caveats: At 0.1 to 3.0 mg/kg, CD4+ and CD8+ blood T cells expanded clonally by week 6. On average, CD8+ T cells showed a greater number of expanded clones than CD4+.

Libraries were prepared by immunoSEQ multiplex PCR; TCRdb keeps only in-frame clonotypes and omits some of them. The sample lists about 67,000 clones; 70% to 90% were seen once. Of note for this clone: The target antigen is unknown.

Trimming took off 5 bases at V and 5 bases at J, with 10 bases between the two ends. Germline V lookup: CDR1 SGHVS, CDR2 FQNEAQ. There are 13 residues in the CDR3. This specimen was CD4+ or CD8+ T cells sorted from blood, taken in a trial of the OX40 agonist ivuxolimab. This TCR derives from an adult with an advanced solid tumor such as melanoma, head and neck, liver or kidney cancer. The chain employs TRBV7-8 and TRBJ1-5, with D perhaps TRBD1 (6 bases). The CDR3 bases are TGTGCCAGCAGCGTTTACAGGGATCAGCCCCAGCATTTT. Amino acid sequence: CASSVYRDQPQHF.